Sequencing of this TCR beta chain was carried out in a study of molecular identifiers for immune sequencing clone quantification. This clonotype was counted many times. Antigen unknown. TCRdb re-called the PCR reads with MiXCR, one entry per CDR3 protein. The sample has about 86,000 distinct CDR3 sequences; 20% to 30% are singletons. The authors gated naive CD8 T cells as CD8+CD4-CCR7+CD45RA+ for sorting. Germline V lookup: CDR1 SNHLY, CDR2 FYNNEI. The V and J ends lost 6 bases and 0 bases respectively, with 12 bases between them. The CDR3 is 14 amino acids. Overall study results and limits: Clones with over 20 RNA copies captured over 98% of effector molecules but under 1% of naive ones.

Sequences were obtained from naive CD8+ T cells from blood, with Jurkat cell RNA spiked in. Sample subset: FACS-sorted CD8+CD4-CCR7+CD45RA+ naive T cells. The TCR originated in a human donor in good health. Some libraries in this study had Jurkat cell RNA spiked in. This sequence joins TRBV2 and TRBJ2-7; D is perhaps TRBD1 (5 bases). CDR3 coding DNA: TGTGCCAGCAGCGGCTTGGACACCTCCTACGAGCAGTACTTC. Protein sequence: CASSGLDTSYEQYF. The full variable domain, rest sourced from reference TRBV2 and TRBJ2-7, is EPEVTQTPSHQVTQMGQEVILRCVPISNHLYFYWYRQILGQKVEFLVSFYNNEISEKSEIFDDQFSVERPDGSNFTLKIRSTKLEDSAMYFCASSGLDTSYEQYFGPGTRLTVT.